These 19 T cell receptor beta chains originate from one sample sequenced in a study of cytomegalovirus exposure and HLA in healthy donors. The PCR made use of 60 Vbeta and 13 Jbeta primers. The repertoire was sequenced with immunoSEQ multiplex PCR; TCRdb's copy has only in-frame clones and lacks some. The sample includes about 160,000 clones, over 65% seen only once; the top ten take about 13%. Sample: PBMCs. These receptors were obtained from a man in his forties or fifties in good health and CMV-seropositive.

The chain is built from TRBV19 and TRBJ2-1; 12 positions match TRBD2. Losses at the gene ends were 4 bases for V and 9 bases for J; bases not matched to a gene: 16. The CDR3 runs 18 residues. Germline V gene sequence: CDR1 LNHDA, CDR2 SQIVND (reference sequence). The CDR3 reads CASSTRGRLAGGPVEQFF. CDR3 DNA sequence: TGTGCCAGTAGTACCAGGGGGAGGCTAGCGGGAGGGCCGGTTGAGCAGTTCTTC.

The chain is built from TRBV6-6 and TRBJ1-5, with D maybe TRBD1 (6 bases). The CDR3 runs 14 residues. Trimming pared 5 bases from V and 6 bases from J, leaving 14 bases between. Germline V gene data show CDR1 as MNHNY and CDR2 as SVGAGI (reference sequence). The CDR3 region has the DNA TGTGCCAGCAGTCCAGGGGATAGGATTCAGCCCCAGCATTTT. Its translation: CASSPGDRIQPQHF.

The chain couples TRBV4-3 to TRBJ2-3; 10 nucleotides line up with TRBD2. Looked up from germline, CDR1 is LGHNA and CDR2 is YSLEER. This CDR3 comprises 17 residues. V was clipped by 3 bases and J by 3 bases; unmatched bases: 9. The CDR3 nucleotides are TGCGCCAGCAGCCAGGGACAAGCGGGAGGGTTGACAGATACGCAGTATTTT. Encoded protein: CASSQGQAGGLTDTQYF.

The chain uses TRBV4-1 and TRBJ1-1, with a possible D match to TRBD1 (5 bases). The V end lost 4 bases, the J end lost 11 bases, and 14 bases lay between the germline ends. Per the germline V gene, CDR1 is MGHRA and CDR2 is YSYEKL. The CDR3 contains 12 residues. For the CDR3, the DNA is TGCGCCAGCAGCCGTCCCGGGGGGATGGCTTTCTTT. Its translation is CASSRPGGMAFF.

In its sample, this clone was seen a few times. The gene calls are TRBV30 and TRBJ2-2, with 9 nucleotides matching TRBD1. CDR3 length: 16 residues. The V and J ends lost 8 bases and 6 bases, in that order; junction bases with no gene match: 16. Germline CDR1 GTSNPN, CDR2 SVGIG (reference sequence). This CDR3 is CARHRGQGKMAGELFF. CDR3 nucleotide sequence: TGTGCCCGGCATCGGGGACAGGGTAAAATGGCCGGGGAGCTGTTTTTT.

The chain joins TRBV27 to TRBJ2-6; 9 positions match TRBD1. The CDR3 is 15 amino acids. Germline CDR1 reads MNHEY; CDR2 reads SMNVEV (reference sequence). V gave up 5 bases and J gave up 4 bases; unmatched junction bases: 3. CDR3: CASSLQGAGANVLTF. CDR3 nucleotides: TGTGCCAGCAGTCTACAGGGGGCCGGGGCCAACGTCCTGACTTTC.

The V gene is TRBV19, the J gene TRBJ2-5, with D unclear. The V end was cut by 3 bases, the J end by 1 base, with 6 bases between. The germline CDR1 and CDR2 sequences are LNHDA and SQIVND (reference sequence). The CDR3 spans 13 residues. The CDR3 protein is CASSMSVQETQYF. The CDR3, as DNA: TGTGCCAGTAGTATGTCAGTCCAAGAGACCCAGTACTTC.

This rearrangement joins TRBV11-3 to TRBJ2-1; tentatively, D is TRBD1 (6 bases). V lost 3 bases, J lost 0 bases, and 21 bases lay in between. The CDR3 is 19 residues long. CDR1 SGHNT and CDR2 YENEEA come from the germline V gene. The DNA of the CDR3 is TGTGCCAGCAGCTTCCCAGGGGTTCTCTTTAAGGGCTCCTACAATGAGCAGTTCTTC. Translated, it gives CASSFPGVLFKGSYNEQFF.

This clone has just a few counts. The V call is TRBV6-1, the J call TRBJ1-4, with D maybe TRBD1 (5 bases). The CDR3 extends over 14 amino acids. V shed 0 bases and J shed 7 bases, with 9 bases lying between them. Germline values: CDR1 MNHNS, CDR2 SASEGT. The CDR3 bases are TGTGCCAGCAGTGAAGCCGGGGGGGTTGAAAAACTGTTTTTT. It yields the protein CASSEAGGVEKLFF.

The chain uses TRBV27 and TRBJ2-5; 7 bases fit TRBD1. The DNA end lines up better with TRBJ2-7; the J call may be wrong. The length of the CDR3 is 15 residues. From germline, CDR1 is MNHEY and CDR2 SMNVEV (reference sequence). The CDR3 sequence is CASSSSYTGAYEQYF. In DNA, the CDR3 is TGTGCCAGCAGTTCATCATACACAGGGGCCTACGAGCAGTACTTC.

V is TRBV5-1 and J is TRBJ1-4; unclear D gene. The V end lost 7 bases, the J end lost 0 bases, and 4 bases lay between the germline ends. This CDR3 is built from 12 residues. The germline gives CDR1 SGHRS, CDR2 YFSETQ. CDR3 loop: CASSATNEKLFF. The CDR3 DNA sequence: TGCGCCAGCTCTGCAACTAATGAAAAACTGTTTTTT.

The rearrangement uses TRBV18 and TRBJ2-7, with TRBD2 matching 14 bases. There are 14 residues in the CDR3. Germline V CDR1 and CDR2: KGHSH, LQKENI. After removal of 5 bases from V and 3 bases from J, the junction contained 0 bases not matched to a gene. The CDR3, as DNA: TGTGCCAGCTCAGGGACTAGCGGGAGCTACGAGCAGTACTTC. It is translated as CASSGTSGSYEQYF. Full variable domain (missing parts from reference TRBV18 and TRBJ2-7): NAGVMQNPRHLVRRRGQEARLRCSPMKGHSHVYWYRQLPEEGLKFMVYLQKENIIDESGMPKERFSAEFPKEGPSILRIQQVVRGDSAAYFCASSGTSGSYEQYFGPGTRLTVT.

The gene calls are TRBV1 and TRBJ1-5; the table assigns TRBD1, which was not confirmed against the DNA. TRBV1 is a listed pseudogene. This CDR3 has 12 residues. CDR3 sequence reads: CTSSQGYMSQHF. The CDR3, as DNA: TGCACCAGCAGCCAAGGGTACATGTCCCAGCATTTT.

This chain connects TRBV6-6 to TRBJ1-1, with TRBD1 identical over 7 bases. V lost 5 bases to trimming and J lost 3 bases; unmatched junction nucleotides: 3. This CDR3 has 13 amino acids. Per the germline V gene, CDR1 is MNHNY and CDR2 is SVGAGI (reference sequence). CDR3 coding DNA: TGTGCCAGCAGTACGGGACAGTACACTGAAGCTTTCTTT. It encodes CASSTGQYTEAFF.

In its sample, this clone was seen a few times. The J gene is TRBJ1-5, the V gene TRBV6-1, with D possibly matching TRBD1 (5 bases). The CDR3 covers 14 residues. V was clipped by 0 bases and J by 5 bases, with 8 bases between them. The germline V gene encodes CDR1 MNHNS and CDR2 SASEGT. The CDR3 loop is CASSEADSYQPQHF. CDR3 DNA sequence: TGTGCCAGCAGTGAAGCCGACAGCTATCAGCCCCAGCATTTT.

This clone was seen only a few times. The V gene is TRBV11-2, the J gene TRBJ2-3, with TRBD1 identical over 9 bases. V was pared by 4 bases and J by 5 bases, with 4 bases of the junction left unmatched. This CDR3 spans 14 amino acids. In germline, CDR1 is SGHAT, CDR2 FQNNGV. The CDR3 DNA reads TGTGCCAGCAGCTCACAGGGGGCCGGAGATACGCAGTATTTT. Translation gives CASSSQGAGDTQYF.

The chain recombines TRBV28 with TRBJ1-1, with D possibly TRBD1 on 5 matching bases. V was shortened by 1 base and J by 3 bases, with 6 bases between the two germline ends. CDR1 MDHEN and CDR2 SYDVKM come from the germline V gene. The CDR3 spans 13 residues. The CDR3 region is CASSLSGDTEAFF. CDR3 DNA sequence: TGTGCCAGCAGTTTATCGGGGGACACTGAAGCTTTCTTT.

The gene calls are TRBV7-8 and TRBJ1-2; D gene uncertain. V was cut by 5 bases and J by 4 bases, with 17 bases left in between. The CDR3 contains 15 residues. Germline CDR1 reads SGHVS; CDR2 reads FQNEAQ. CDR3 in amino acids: CASSESRTVSYGYTF. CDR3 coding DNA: TGTGCCAGCAGCGAATCCCGCACAGTATCCTATGGCTACACCTTC.

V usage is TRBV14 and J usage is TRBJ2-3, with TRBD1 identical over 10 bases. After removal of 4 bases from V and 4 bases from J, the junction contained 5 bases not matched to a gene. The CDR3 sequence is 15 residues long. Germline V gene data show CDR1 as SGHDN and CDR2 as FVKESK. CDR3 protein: CASSPRDRGPDTQYF. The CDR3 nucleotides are TGTGCCAGCAGCCCCCGGGACAGGGGCCCAGATACGCAGTATTTT.